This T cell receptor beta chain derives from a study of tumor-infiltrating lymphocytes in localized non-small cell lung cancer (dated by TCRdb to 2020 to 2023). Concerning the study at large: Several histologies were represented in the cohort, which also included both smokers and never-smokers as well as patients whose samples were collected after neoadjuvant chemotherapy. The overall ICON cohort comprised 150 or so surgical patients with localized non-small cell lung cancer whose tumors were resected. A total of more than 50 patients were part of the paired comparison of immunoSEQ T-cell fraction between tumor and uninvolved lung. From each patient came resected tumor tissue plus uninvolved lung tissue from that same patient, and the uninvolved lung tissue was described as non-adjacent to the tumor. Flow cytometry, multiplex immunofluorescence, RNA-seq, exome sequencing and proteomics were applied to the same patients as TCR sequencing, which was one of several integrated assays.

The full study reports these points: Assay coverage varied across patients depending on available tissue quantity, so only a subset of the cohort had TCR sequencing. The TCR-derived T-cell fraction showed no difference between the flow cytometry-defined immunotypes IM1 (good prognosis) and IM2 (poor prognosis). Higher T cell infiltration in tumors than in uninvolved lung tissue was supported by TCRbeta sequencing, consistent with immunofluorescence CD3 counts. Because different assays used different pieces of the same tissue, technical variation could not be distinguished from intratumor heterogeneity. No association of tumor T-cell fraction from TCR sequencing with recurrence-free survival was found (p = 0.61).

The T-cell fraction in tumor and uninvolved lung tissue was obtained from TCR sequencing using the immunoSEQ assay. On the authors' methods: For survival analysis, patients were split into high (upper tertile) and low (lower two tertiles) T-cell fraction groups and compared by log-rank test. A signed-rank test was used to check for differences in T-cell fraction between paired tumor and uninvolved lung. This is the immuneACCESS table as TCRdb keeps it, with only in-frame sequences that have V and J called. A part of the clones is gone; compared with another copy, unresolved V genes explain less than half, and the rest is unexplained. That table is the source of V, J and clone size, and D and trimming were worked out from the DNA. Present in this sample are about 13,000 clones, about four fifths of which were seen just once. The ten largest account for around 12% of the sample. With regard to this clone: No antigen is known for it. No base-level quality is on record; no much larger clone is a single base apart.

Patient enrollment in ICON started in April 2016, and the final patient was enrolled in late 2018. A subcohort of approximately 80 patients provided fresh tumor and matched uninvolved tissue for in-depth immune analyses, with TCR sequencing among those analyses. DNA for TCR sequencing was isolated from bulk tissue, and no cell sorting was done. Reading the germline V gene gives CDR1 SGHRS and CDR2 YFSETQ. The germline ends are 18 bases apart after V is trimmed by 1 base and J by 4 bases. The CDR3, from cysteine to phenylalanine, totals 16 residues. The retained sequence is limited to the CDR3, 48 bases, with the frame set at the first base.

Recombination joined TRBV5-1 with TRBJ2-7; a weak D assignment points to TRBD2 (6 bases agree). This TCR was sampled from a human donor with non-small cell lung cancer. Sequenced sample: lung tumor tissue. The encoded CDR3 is CASSLTNTGERYEQYF. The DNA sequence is TGCGCCAGCAGCTTGACTAATACGGGGGAGAGGTACGAGCAGTACTTC. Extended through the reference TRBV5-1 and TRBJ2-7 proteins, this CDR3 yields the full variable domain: KAGVTQTPRYLIKTRGQQVTLSCSPISGHRSVSWYQQTPGQGLQFLFEYFSETQRNKGNFPGRFSGRQFSNSRSEMNVSTLELGDSALYLCASSLTNTGERYEQYFGPGTRLTVT.